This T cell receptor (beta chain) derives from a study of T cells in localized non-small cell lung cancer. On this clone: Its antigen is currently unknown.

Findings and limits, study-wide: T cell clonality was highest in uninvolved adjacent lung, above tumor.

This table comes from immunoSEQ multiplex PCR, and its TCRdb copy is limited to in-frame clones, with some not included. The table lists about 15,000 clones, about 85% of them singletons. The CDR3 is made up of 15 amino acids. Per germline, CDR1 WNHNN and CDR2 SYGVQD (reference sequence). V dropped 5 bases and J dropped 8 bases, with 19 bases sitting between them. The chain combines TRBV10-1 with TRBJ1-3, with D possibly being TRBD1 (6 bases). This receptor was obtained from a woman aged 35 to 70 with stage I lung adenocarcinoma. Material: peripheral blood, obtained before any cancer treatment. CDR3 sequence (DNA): TGCGCCAGCAGTTTCGGACAGAAGCCGGGAGACACCATATATTTT. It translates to CASSFGQKPGDTIYF.